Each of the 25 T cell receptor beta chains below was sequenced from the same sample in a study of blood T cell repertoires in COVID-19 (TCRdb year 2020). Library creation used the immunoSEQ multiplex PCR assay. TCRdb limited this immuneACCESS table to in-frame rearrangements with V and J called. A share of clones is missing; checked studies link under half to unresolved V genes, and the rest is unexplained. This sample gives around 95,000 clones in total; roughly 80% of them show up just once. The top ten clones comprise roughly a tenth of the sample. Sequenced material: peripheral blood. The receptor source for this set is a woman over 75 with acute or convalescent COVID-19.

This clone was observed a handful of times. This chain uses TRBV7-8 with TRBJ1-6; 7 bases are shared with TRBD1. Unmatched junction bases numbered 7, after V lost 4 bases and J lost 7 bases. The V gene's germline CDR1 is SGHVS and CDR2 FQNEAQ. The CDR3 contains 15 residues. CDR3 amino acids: CASSSNRGTNSPLHF. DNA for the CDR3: TGTGCCAGCAGCTCGAACAGGGGAACGAATTCACCCCTCCACTTT.

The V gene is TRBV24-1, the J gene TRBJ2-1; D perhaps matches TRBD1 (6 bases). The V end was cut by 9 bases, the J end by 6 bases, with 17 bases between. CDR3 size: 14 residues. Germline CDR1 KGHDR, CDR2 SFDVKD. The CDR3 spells CATSGRGFANEQFF. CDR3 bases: TGTGCCACCTCGGGTAGGGGGTTCGCCAATGAGCAGTTCTTC.

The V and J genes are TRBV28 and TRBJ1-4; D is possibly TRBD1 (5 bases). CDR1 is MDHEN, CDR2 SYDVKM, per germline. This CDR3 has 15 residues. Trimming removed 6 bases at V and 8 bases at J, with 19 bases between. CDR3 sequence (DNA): TGTGCCAGCAGAGGCGGGGGGGGAGGGAAGGAAAAACTGTTTTTT. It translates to CASRGGGGGKEKLFF.

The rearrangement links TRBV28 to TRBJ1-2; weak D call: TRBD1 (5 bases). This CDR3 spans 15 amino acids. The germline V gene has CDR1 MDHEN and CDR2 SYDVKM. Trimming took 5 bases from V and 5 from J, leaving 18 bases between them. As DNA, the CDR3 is TGTGCCAGCAGTGGTCCACGGAGGGGCGATTATGGCTACACCTTC. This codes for CASSGPRRGDYGYTF.

The CDR3 loop is CASSSLGGPADTQYF. As DNA, the CDR3 is TGTGCCAGCAGCTCCCTGGGAGGACCAGCAGATACGCAGTATTTT. The chain links TRBV7-2 to TRBJ2-3, with D tentatively TRBD2 (6 bases). Trimming took off 4 bases at V and 4 bases at J, with 15 bases between the two ends. The CDR3 extends over 15 amino acids. CDR1 SGHTA and CDR2 FQGNSA come from the germline V gene.

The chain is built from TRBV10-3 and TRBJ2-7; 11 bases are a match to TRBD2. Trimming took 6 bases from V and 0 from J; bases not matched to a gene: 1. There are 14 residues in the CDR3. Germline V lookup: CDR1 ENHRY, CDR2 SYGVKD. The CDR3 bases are TGTGCCATCAGCGGGACTAGCGGCTCCTACGAGCAGTACTTC. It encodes CAISGTSGSYEQYF.

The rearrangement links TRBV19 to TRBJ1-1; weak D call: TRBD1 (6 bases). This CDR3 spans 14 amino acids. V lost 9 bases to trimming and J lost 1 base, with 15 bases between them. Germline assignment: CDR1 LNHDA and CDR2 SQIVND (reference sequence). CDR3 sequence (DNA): TGTGCCAGCAACCTTGGACAGACGAACACTGAAGCTTTCTTT. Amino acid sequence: CASNLGQTNTEAFF.

The DNA of the CDR3 is TGTGCCAGCAGCCCGCGGACAGGGATCGGTCCCTATGGCTACACCTTC. It translates to CASSPRTGIGPYGYTF. The V call is TRBV7-2, the J call TRBJ1-2; 8 bases match TRBD1. There are 16 residues in the CDR3. Trimming at V came to 5 bases and at J to 4 bases, leaving 12 bases not matched to a gene. CDR1 and CDR2 from the germline V gene are SGHTA and FQGNSA.

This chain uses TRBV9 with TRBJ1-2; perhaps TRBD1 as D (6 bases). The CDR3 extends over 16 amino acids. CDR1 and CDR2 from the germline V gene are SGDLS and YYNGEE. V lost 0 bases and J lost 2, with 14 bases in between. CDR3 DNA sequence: TGTGCCAGCAGCGTAGGGGGGCAGGGCCTCAACTATGGCTACACCTTC. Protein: CASSVGGQGLNYGYTF.

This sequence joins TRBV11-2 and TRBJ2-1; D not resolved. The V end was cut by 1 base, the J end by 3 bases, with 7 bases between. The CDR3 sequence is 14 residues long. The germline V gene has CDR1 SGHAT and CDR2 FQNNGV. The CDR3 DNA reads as TGTGCCAGCAGCTTAGTGGGCAGCTACAATGAGCAGTTCTTC. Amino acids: CASSLVGSYNEQFF.

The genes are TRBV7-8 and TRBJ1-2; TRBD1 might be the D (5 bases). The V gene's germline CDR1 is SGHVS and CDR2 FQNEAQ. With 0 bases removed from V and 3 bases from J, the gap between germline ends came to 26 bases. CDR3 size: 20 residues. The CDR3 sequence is CASSLAFVGRAGTADYGYTF. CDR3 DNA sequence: TGTGCCAGCAGCTTAGCGTTCGTGGGCCGAGCAGGGACTGCTGACTATGGCTACACCTTC.

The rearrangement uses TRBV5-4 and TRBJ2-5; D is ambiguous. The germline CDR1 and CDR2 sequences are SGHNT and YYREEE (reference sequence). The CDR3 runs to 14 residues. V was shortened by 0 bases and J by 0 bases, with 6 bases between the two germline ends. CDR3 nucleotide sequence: TGTGCCAGCAGCTTGGGTAGATACCAAGAGACCCAGTACTTC. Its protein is CASSLGRYQETQYF.

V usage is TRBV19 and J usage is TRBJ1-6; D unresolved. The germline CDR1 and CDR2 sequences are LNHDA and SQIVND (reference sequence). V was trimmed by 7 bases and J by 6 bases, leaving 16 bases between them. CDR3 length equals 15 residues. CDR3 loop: CASTAGREINSPLHF. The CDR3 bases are TGTGCCAGTACCGCTGGGAGGGAAATTAATTCACCCCTCCACTTT.

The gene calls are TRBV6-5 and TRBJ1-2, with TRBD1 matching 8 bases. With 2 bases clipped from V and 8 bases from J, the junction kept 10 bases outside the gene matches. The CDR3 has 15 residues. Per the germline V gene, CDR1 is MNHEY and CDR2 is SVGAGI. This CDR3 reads CASSYITGGLYGYTF. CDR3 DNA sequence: TGTGCCAGCAGTTACATCACAGGGGGGTTGTACGGCTACACCTTC.

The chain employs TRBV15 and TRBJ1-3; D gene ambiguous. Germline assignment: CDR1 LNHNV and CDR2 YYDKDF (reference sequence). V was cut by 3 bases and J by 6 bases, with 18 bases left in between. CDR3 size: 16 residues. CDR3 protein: CATSREVDPDLNTIYF. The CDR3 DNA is TGTGCCACCAGCAGGGAGGTAGACCCGGACCTAAACACCATATATTTT.

The CDR3 DNA reads as TGTGCCAGCAGTCGTCTGGACAGGGGCGGCGAGCAGTACGTC. Protein product: CASSRLDRGGEQYV. The chain has TRBV6-6 and TRBJ2-7, with 9 nucleotides matching TRBD1. The length of the CDR3 is 14 residues. Germline V gene lookup returns CDR1 MNHNY and CDR2 SVGAGI (reference sequence). V lost 5 bases and J lost 6; bases outside the gene matches: 8.

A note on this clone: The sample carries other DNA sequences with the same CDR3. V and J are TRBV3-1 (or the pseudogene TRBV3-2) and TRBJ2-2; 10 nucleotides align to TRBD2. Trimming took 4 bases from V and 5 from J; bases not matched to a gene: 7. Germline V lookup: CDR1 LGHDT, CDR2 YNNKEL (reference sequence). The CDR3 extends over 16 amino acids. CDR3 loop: CASSPRTSGETGELFF. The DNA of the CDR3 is TGTGCCAGCAGCCCCCGGACTAGCGGAGAGACCGGGGAGCTGTTTTTT.

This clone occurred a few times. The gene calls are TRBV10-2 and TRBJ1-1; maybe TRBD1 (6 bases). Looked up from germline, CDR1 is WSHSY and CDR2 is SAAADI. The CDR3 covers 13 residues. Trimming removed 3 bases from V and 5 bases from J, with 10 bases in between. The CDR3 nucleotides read TGCGCCAGCAGTGAACAGGGAAGGACTGAAGCTTTCTTT. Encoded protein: CASSEQGRTEAFF.

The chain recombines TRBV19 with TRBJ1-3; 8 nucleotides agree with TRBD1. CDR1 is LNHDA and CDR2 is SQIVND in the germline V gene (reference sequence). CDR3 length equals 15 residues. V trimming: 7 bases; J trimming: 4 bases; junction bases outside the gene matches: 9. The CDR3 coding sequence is TGTGCCAGTATACCAGGGGGCCTTGCAGGAAACACCATATATTTT. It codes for CASIPGGLAGNTIYF. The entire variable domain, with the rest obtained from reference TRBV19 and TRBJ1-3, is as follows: DGGITQSPKYLFRKEGQNVTLSCEQNLNHDAMYWYRQDPGQGLRLIYYSQIVNDFQKGDIAEGYSVSREKKESFPLTVTSAQKNPTAFYLCASIPGGLAGNTIYFGEGSWLTVV.

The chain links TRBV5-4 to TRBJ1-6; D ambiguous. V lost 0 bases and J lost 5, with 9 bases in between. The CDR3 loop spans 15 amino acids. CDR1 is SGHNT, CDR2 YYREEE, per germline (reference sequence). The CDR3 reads CASSLDGVNNSPLHF. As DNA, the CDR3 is TGTGCCAGCAGCTTGGACGGGGTTAATAATTCACCCCTCCACTTT.

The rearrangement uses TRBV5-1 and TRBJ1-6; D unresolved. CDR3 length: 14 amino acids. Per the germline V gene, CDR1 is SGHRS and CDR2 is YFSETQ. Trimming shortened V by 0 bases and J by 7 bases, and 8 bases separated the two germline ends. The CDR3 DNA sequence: TGCGCCAGCAGCTTGGGACAAGAGAATTCACCCCTCCACTTT. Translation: CASSLGQENSPLHF.

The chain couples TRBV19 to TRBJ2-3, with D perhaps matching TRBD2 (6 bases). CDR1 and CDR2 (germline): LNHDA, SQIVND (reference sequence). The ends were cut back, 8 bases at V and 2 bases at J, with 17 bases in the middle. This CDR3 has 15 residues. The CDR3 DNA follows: TGTGCCAGTGGGACTCTCGGCAATCCCACAGATACGCAGTATTTT. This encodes CASGTLGNPTDTQYF.

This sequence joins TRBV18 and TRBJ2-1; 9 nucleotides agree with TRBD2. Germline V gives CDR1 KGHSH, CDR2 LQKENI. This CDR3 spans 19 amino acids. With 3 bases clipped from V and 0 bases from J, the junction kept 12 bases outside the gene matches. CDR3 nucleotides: TGTGCCAGCTCACCGAACCGTCCTATAGCGGGGGCCTCCTACAATGAGCAGTTCTTC. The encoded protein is CASSPNRPIAGASYNEQFF.

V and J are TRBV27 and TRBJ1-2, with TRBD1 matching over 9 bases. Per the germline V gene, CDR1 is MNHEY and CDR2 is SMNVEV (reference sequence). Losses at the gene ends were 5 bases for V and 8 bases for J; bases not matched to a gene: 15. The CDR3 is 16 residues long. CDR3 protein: CASSPVPGQGSDGYTF. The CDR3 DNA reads TGTGCCAGCAGTCCTGTCCCGGGACAGGGTTCGGACGGCTACACCTTC.

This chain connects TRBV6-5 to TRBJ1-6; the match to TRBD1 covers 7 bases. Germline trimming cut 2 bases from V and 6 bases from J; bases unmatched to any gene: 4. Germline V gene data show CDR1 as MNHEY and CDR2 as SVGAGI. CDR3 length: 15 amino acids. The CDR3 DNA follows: TGTGCCAGCAGTTACCGGGACAGTCTTAATTCACCCCTCCACTTT. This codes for CASSYRDSLNSPLHF.